These 17 T cell receptor beta chains share one sample of origin, sequenced in a study of human T cells and chemical hapten exposure. Each CDR3 protein gets one entry after TCRdb re-called the RACE reads with MiXCR. The sample has around 77,000 distinct CDR3 sequences; approximately 9.8% are singletons. Time point specified: patch test 1, 2 weeks after DPC sensitization. Specified treatment: therapeutic diphenylcyclopropenone sensitization with weekly scalp DPC. The sequences come from whole blood, collected in connection with sensitization to the hapten diphenylcyclopropenone (DPC). The source of these receptors is a middle-aged woman with alopecia areata. Some clones in this sample may be carry-over from other donors' samples.

This clonotype was seen at least ten times. The chain is built from TRBV7-9 and TRBJ1-1; the D gene is possibly TRBD1 (5 bases). The CDR3 loop spans 19 amino acids. In germline, CDR1 is SEHNR, CDR2 FQNEAQ (reference sequence). Trimming took 5 bases from V and 2 from J, leaving 27 bases between them. The CDR3 protein is CASSPGDSRVPVINTEAFF. CDR3 DNA: TGTGCCAGCAGCCCCGGTGATAGCAGGGTTCCTGTAATTAACACTGAAGCTTTCTTT.

This clonotype was detected many times. Sequence at one end of the junction differs from germline and may be a read error. The chain is built from TRBV20-1 and TRBJ1-2, with 7 bases that match TRBD1. Germline V gene sequence: CDR1 DFQATT, CDR2 SNEGSKA (reference sequence). This CDR3 comprises 13 residues. The CDR3 nucleotides are TGCAGTGCAAGAGCCGACAGGGTCCGGGGCTACACCTTC. Translated: CSARADRVRGYTF.

The chain recombines TRBV19 with TRBJ2-5; D gene uncertain. Looked up from germline, CDR1 is LNHDA and CDR2 is SQIVND (reference sequence). The V end lost 2 bases, the J end lost 3 bases, and 7 bases lay between the germline ends. The CDR3 has 13 amino acids. The CDR3 sequence is CASSILVKETQYF. The CDR3 coding sequence is TGTGCCAGTAGTATATTAGTAAAAGAGACCCAGTACTTC.

This clonotype appeared a few times. This CDR3 is CSAWGGGNEKLFF. CDR3 nucleotides: TGCAGTGCTTGGGGAGGGGGTAATGAAAAACTGTTTTTT. The V call is TRBV20-1, the J call TRBJ1-4, with D possibly TRBD1 on 6 matching bases. The CDR3 contains 13 residues. The V end was cut by 5 bases, the J end by 4 bases, with 11 bases between. From germline, CDR1 is DFQATT and CDR2 SNEGSKA (reference sequence).

Concerning this clonotype: This may come from a read error, since a much larger clone is one base off. The chain employs TRBV4-1 and TRBJ2-1; D is perhaps TRBD1 or TRBD2 (5 bases each). The germline V and J ends were trimmed by 7 bases and 8 bases, with 24 bases remaining between them. The CDR3 is 16 amino acids. CDR1 and CDR2 from the germline V gene are MGHRA and YSYEKL. The CDR3 DNA reads TGCGCCAGCACCTTGCGCATAGGGACCGGGTACCATGAGCAGTTCTTC. Translation gives CASTLRIGTGYHEQFF.

This clonotype was detected many times. The rearrangement joins TRBV23-1 to TRBJ1-4; D gene ambiguous. TRBV23-1 qualifies as an ORF whose function is uncertain. V lost 4 bases, J lost 8 bases, and 20 bases lay in between. This CDR3 contains 16 residues. CDR3 DNA sequence: TGCGCCAGCAGTCTCCCAGACCCGAATCGAGGGGAAAAACTGTTTTTT. Amino acid sequence: CASSLPDPNRGEKLFF.

This clonotype was counted many times. This chain joins TRBV28 and TRBJ1-1; D uncertain. The CDR3 covers 14 residues. CDR1 and CDR2 (germline): MDHEN, SYDVKM. V gave up 4 bases and J gave up 6 bases, with 15 bases separating them. In nucleotides, the CDR3 is TGTGCCAGCAGTTATAGGCCCTTACGCGCTGAAGCTTTCTTT. Its translation: CASSYRPLRAEAFF. Based on the CDR3 plus reference TRBV28 and TRBJ1-1, the full variable domain is DVKVTQSSRYLVKRTGEKVFLECVQDMDHENMFWYRQDPGLGLRLIYFSYDVKMKEKGDIPEGYSVSREKKERFSLILESASTNQTSMYLCASSYRPLRAEAFFGQGTRLTVV.

This clonotype was observed a few times. This rearrangement joins TRBV5-6 to TRBJ1-5; 12 bases fit TRBD1. CDR1 SGHDT and CDR2 YYEEEE come from the germline V gene. J gave up 3 bases and V 3 bases, and 7 bases lay outside the gene matches. CDR3 length: 17 amino acids. This CDR3 reads CASSWTGTGGLNQPQHF. The DNA of the CDR3 is TGTGCCAGCAGCTGGACCGGGACAGGGGGCCTCAATCAGCCCCAGCATTTT.

In this sample, this clonotype turned up a few times. This sequence joins TRBV5-6 and TRBJ1-3; D gene ambiguous. Germline values: CDR1 SGHDT, CDR2 YYEEEE. The ends were cut back, 3 bases at V and 0 bases at J, with 7 bases in the middle. This CDR3 is built from 14 residues. CDR3 coding DNA: TGTGCCAGCAGCTGGACGGTCTCTGGAAACACCATATATTTT. This encodes CASSWTVSGNTIYF. Combining the CDR3 with reference TRBV5-6 and TRBJ1-3 gives the whole variable domain DAGVTQSPTHLIKTRGQQVTLRCSPKSGHDTVSWYQQALGQGPQFIFQYYEEEERQRGNFPDRFSGHQFPNYSSELNVNALLLGDSALYLCASSWTVSGNTIYFGEGSWLTVV.

This clonotype has a count of ten or more. The chain employs TRBV20-1 and TRBJ1-5; 8 bases are a match to TRBD1. Germline V gene lookup returns CDR1 DFQATT and CDR2 SNEGSKA (reference sequence). CDR3 length equals 15 residues. The trim removed 5 bases at V and 0 bases at J, leaving 6 bases unmatched. The DNA for the CDR3 is TGCAGTGCTTCCCGGGACAGGATTAGCAATCAGCCCCAGCATTTT. Protein sequence: CSASRDRISNQPQHF.

This clonotype came up a few times. The chain uses TRBV27 and TRBJ1-2; D unresolved. The CDR3 runs to 13 residues. Germline lookup yields CDR1 MNHEY and CDR2 SMNVEV (reference sequence). V was pared by 6 bases and J by 4 bases, with 12 bases between. Written as DNA, the CDR3 is TGTGCCAGCAGCCTCCAGGATTCCTATGGCTACACCTTC. Translation: CASSLQDSYGYTF.

This clonotype was counted ten times or more. The chain joins TRBV12-3 or TRBV12-4 to TRBJ1-3, with D tentatively TRBD1 (5 bases). The V end lost 5 bases, the J end lost 6 bases, and 17 bases lay between the germline ends. The CDR3 is made up of 15 amino acids. The DNA of the CDR3 is TGTGCCAGCAGTCCCTTCCTAGGGGCTGAAAACACCATATATTTT. Its protein product is CASSPFLGAENTIYF.

This clonotype was detected only a few times. The gene calls are TRBV4-1 and TRBJ1-5; TRBD1 is a possible D gene (6 bases). The length of the CDR3 is 16 residues. Germline V gene lookup returns CDR1 MGHRA and CDR2 YSYEKL. V lost 4 bases and J 1 base, leaving 14 bases between the germline ends. The CDR3 reads CASSPQQGSSNQPQHF. CDR3 DNA: TGCGCCAGCAGCCCCCAACAGGGTTCCAGCAATCAGCCCCAGCATTTT.

Many counts were recorded for this clonotype. The rearrangement joins TRBV5-6 to TRBJ2-3, with a weak D call TRBD2 (7 bases). CDR1 is SGHDT and CDR2 is YYEEEE in the germline V gene. This CDR3 is built from 17 residues. Trimming pared 5 bases from V and 2 bases from J, leaving 21 bases between. The CDR3 protein is CASRDGGQVGLTDTQYF. The CDR3 coding sequence is TGTGCCAGCAGAGACGGGGGGCAGGTAGGGCTCACAGATACGCAGTATTTT. Full variable domain (outside the CDR3, taken from reference TRBV5-6 and TRBJ2-3): DAGVTQSPTHLIKTRGQQVTLRCSPKSGHDTVSWYQQALGQGPQFIFQYYEEEERQRGNFPDRFSGHQFPNYSSELNVNALLLGDSALYLCASRDGGQVGLTDTQYFGPGTRLTVL.

Comments on this clonotype: Relative to the germline gene, one junction end is altered; a read error may explain this. The V call is TRBV4-3, the J call TRBJ2-1; 10 nucleotides line up with TRBD2. Germline assignment: CDR1 LGHNA and CDR2 YSLEER. The CDR3 runs 16 residues. Here the CDR3 DNA reads TGCACCAGCAGCCAAGATCAAATAGCGGGGGGCGATGAGCAGTTCTTC. Its protein product is CTSSQDQIAGGDEQFF.

The J gene is TRBJ2-3, the V gene TRBV20-1, with 8 positions matching TRBD1. CDR3 length equals 15 residues. Unmatched junction bases numbered 17, after V lost 6 bases and J lost 9 bases. Germline CDR1 is DFQATT and CDR2 is SNEGSKA (reference sequence). CDR3 region: CSAKTRTGPPLTQYF. Written as DNA, the CDR3 is TGCAGTGCCAAAACCAGGACAGGGCCCCCGCTGACGCAGTATTTT.

This clonotype has just one count. The V call is TRBV29-1, the J call TRBJ1-1, with TRBD1 as a possible D gene (6 bases). Trimming removed 5 bases at V and 6 bases at J, with 10 bases between. This CDR3 has 11 amino acids. Germline V lookup: CDR1 SQVTM, CDR2 ANQGSEA. CDR3 coding DNA: TGCAGCGTTACGGGGGCCGCTGAAGCTTTCTTT. Protein: CSVTGAAEAFF.